The T cell receptor (beta chain) described here comes from a study of sequential checkpoint blockade in melanoma (dated by TCRdb to about 2019). In terms of the full investigation: Patients were assigned by 1:1 randomization to either first-line nivolumab followed by ipilimumab (arm A) or ipilimumab followed by nivolumab (arm B). Both trial sequences were followed by maintenance nivolumab. DNA from more than 70 pretreatment melanoma tumor samples was subjected to TCRbeta immunosequencing. About 24 patients had matched tumor biopsies taken before treatment and at week 13, after single-agent nivolumab (arm A) or ipilimumab (arm B). About 75% of the matched tumor biopsy pairs taken before and after treatment were from the same lesion.

The immunoSEQ Assay was used to immunosequence TCRbeta CDR3 regions from genomic DNA. Before high-throughput sequencing, the genomic DNA was amplified using bias-controlled multiplex PCR. From the authors' description of their analysis: To quantify the absolute abundance of each unique TCRbeta CDR3 region, the sequences were collapsed and filtered. Clonality, defined as 1 minus Pielou's evenness, was calculated using only productive rearrangements. Tumor T-cell fraction was computed by normalizing TCRbeta template counts to usable DNA, estimated from several housekeeping genes. A previously published method was used to identify clones with significantly greater frequencies in on-treatment samples than in baseline samples. As stored in TCRdb, this immuneACCESS dataset retains in-frame rearrangements with V and J assigned. A fraction of the clones does not appear; measured against another copy, unresolved V genes explain less than half of the discrepancy, and the remainder lacks a known reason. V and J calls and clone size follow that table, whereas D and trimming were derived from the DNA. Across this sample there are under 20,000 clones, with around 70% seen only once. The ten largest clones represent roughly 5.2% of the sample.

The CDR3 measures 14 amino acids from cysteine to phenylalanine. Only CDR3 DNA remains: 42 bases, in frame from the first base. The paper as a whole reports these results and caveats: Tumor T-cell fraction and clonality were correlated with PD-L1 staining and CD8+ T-cell counts, but not with mutational load. Small sample sizes and reduced statistical power limited the analyses of tumor T-cell fraction within each arm. Among patients in the nivolumab-first arm (arm A), tumor TIL clonality before treatment was associated with response (P = .04). Patients whose tumor T-cell fraction and clonality increased by week 13 were about 30 times more likely to achieve clinical benefit. Larger, independent patient cohorts are needed to validate the response-prediction model that combines TCR metrics and mutation burden.

The treatment or condition label on this specimen signifies: randomized to nivolumab then ipilimumab (arm A) or the reverse (arm B). Prior DNA-damaging chemotherapy had not been received by any trial patient. CheckMate 064, a randomized, open-label phase II trial of sequential checkpoint blockade, was the source of the samples, all of which came from patients with melanoma. Tumor TCR sequencing used genomic DNA from formalin-fixed paraffin-embedded (FFPE) tissue samples. This clone was detected a few times. Its antigen is currently not known. The sample holds no much larger clone one base away, and base qualities are not on file.

The rearrangement combines TRBV7-5 with TRBJ1-1; no DNA check was done on the table's D call, TRBD1. TRBV7-5 is labeled a pseudogene. The material was tumor tissue (inferred from file names), obtained from a patient given nivolumab and ipilimumab in sequence. The sequence was collected from a human donor with melanoma. The CDR3 protein sequence reads: CASSFQGTNTEAFF. In nucleotides, the sequence is TGTGCCAGCAGCTTCCAGGGTACGAACACTGAAGCTTTCTTT.